These T cell receptor beta chains were read from a single sample in a study of control samples from healthy donors and cancer patients. Clones were read by immunoSEQ multiplex PCR, and TCRdb kept only the in-frame ones, dropping some. This sample's clone table lists approximately 190,000 clones. Specimen: blood. The receptor set was obtained from a woman in her 30s in good health. Both conserved end residues are part of each CDR3. A D gene is named only where the DNA matches it firmly.

d_call,v_call,j_call,cdr3_aa,cdr3_nt
TRBD1,TRBV5-6,TRBJ1-1,CASSSRDRDTEAFF,TGTGCCAGCAGCTCCCGGGACAGGGACACTGAAGCTTTCTTT
TRBD1,TRBV5-1,TRBJ1-4,CASSWPGQGATNEKLFF,TGCGCCAGCAGCTGGCCGGGACAGGGTGCAACTAATGAAAAACTGTTTTTT
NA,TRBV28,TRBJ2-5,CASSPDYGETQYF,TGTGCCAGCAGTCCGGACTACGGGGAGACCCAGTACTTC
NA,TRBV11-2,TRBJ2-7,CASKPSQTASYEQYF,TGTGCCAGCAAACCGTCGCAGACAGCTTCCTACGAGCAGTACTTC
TRBD2,TRBV27,TRBJ2-5,CASRPGLGFQETQYF,TGTGCCAGCAGGCCGGGACTAGGGTTTCAAGAGACCCAGTACTTC
NA,TRBV28,TRBJ1-1,CASRKGVGNTEAFF,TGTGCCAGCAGAAAAGGGGTTGGGAACACTGAAGCTTTCTTT
NA,TRBV5-1,TRBJ1-2,CASSSALDYGYTF,TGCGCCAGCAGCTCCGCCCTGGACTATGGCTACACCTTC
NA,TRBV11-2,TRBJ1-1,CASSLEGHTEAFF,TGTGCCAGCAGCTTAGAAGGCCACACTGAAGCTTTCTTT
NA,TRBV27,TRBJ1-6,CASSSLGSPLHF,TGTGCCAGCAGTTCCCTAGGGTCACCCCTCCACTTT
NA,TRBV6-6,TRBJ1-6,CASSSQGSNSPLHF,TGTGCCAGCAGTTCCCAGGGATCCAATTCACCCCTCCACTTT
NA,TRBV7-8,TRBJ1-1,CASSLADTSNTEAFF,TGTGCCAGCAGCTTAGCGGACACTTCGAACACTGAAGCTTTCTTT
NA,TRBV2,TRBJ1-2,CASSESGRDSAF,TGTGCCAGCAGTGAATCGGGTAGGGACTCTGCCTTC
TRBD1,TRBV7-9,TRBJ2-7,CASRPWTGFDYEQYF,TGTGCCAGCAGGCCCTGGACAGGGTTTGATTACGAGCAGTACTTC
TRBD2,TRBV28,TRBJ2-3,CASSLSGGGARDTQYF,TGTGCCAGCAGTTTATCCGGCGGGGGGGCCAGGGATACGCAGTATTTT
NA,TRBV4-2,TRBJ2-3,CASSPSDLISTDTQYF,TGTGCCAGCAGCCCCAGCGATTTAATTAGCACAGATACGCAGTATTTT
NA,TRBV9,TRBJ1-1,CASSVAVVKVNTEAFF,TGTGCCAGCAGCGTAGCGGTGGTGAAAGTGAACACTGAAGCTTTCTTT
NA,TRBV25-1,TRBJ2-4,CASSEYPGASGNIQYF,TGTGCCAGCAGTGAATATCCGGGGGCCTCAGGAAACATTCAGTACTTC
NA,TRBV18,TRBJ1-2,CASSSTLNYGYTF,TGTGCCAGCTCTTCGACCCTTAACTATGGCTACACCTTC
NA,TRBV5-1,TRBJ2-3,CASSSRRDTQYF,TGCGCCAGCAGCTCACGCAGGGATACGCAGTATTTT
NA,TRBV28,TRBJ1-4,CAANTPQEKLFF,TGTGCCGCAAACACCCCACAGGAAAAACTGTTTTTT
TRBD1,TRBV28,TRBJ1-1,CASSLTGTGGGGAF,TGTGCCAGCAGTCTGACCGGGACAGGGGGCGGTGGGGCTTTT
NA,TRBV6-2/TRBV6-3,TRBJ1-5,CASSYGRSNQPQHF,TGTGCCAGCAGTTACGGGCGATCCAATCAGCCCCAGCATTTT
NA,TRBV5-1,TRBJ2-3,CASSLSGVPDTQYF,TGCGCCAGCAGCTTGTCCGGGGTCCCAGATACGCAGTATTTT
NA,TRBV6-5,TRBJ1-1,CASSYSRGARNTEAFF,TGTGCCAGCAGTTACTCACGGGGGGCACGGAACACTGAAGCTTTCTTT
NA,TRBV2,TRBJ2-3,CASNPVGTDTQYF,TGTGCCAGCAACCCGGTAGGCACAGATACGCAGTATTTT
NA,TRBV4-3,TRBJ2-3,CASSQNDLNTQYF,TGCGCCAGCAGCCAAAACGACCTAAATACGCAGTATTTT
NA,TRBV7-9,TRBJ1-1,CASSLDGSRNTEAFF,TGTGCCAGCAGCTTAGACGGCAGTCGGAACACTGAAGCTTTCTTT
NA,TRBV2,TRBJ2-5,CASGQPRQETQYF,TGTGCCAGTGGCCAACCCCGACAAGAGACCCAGTACTTC
TRBD1,TRBV19,TRBJ2-1,CASSIFDRGIVEQFF,TGTGCCAGTAGTATATTCGACAGGGGCATAGTTGAGCAGTTCTTC
TRBD1,TRBV11-2,TRBJ2-2,CASSPGGHTGELFF,TGTGCCAGCAGCCCAGGGGGACACACCGGGGAGCTGTTTTTT
NA,TRBV30,TRBJ1-1,CAWSVLKGTEAFF,TGTGCCTGGAGTGTACTCAAAGGAACTGAAGCTTTCTTT
NA,TRBV4-3,TRBJ2-3,CASSSGLLDTQYF,TGCGCCAGCAGCTCGGGACTGTTAGATACGCAGTATTTT
NA,TRBV19,TRBJ1-6,CASSVSSRSYNSPLHF,TGTGCCAGTAGTGTATCCAGTCGCTCCTATAATTCACCCCTCCACTTT
NA,TRBV4-2,TRBJ1-2,CASSQTSTRLNYGYTF,TGTGCCAGCAGCCAGACGTCGACAAGGCTTAACTATGGCTACACCTTC
TRBD1,TRBV7-9,TRBJ1-1,CASSSPTGILEAFF,TGTGCCAGCAGCTCTCCGACAGGGATCCTTGAAGCTTTCTTT
NA,TRBV9,TRBJ1-1,CASSAGQNTEAFF,TGTGCCAGCAGCGCCGGACAGAACACTGAAGCTTTCTTT
NA,TRBV3-1/TRBV3-2,TRBJ1-1,CASSQGSGPGTEAFF,TGTGCCAGCAGCCAAGGGTCGGGCCCGGGCACTGAAGCTTTCTTT
TRBD1,TRBV11-2,TRBJ2-2,CASSLAQGAVTGELFF,TGTGCCAGCAGCTTAGCCCAGGGGGCCGTCACCGGGGAGCTGTTTTTT
NA,TRBV7-9,TRBJ1-6,CASSPPGPILNSPLHF,TGTGCCAGCAGCCCCCCGGGGCCGATCTTAAATTCACCCCTCCACTTT
TRBD1,TRBV7-8,TRBJ2-7,CASSLGWGTGQYEQYF,TGTGCCAGCAGCTTAGGGTGGGGGACAGGGCAGTACGAGCAGTACTTC
TRBD2,TRBV3-1/TRBV3-2,TRBJ2-5,CASSPLAGAGETQYF,TGTGCCAGCAGCCCCTTAGCGGGGGCGGGAGAGACCCAGTACTTC
NA,TRBV6-5,TRBJ1-5,CASSYSGEGPQHF,TGTGCCAGCAGTTACAGTGGGGAGGGACCCCAGCATTTT
NA,TRBV11-2,TRBJ1-4,CASSFLEKLFF,TGTGCCAGCAGCTTCCTAGAAAAACTGTTTTTT
NA,TRBV5-6,TRBJ2-1,CASSSYREQFF,TGTGCCAGCAGCTCGTACCGTGAGCAGTTCTTC
NA,TRBV7-9,TRBJ1-3,CASSLTRRGQTGNTIYF,TGTGCCAGCAGCCTAACTCGACGGGGGCAGACTGGAAACACCATATATTTT
NA,TRBV28,TRBJ1-1,CAAMGYYTEAFF,TGTGCCGCGATGGGGTATTACACTGAAGCTTTCTTT
NA,TRBV12-3/TRBV12-4,TRBJ1-2,CASSGGTGYGYTF,TGTGCCAGCAGTGGGGGCACTGGCTATGGCTACACCTTC
NA,TRBV27,TRBJ1-2,CASSLSAGGGVFHGYTF,TGTGCCAGCAGTTTATCGGCCGGAGGTGGGGTATTCCATGGCTACACCTTC
TRBD2,TRBV5-5,TRBJ2-7,CASSSFGGTYEQYF,TGTGCCAGCAGCTCATTCGGGGGGACCTACGAGCAGTACTTC
TRBD1,TRBV5-6,TRBJ1-5,CASSFRGINQPQHF,TGTGCCAGCAGCTTCAGGGGGATCAATCAGCCCCAGCATTTT
NA,TRBV29-1,TRBJ1-1,CSVELKGINTEAFF,TGCAGCGTTGAATTGAAGGGAATCAACACTGAAGCTTTCTTT
NA,TRBV12-3/TRBV12-4,TRBJ1-3,CASSLGGNTIYF,TGTGCCAGCAGTTTGGGTGGAAACACCATATATTTT
NA,TRBV27,TRBJ1-5,CASSSRDPDQPQHF,TGTGCCAGCAGTTCCCGGGATCCAGATCAGCCCCAGCATTTT
NA,TRBV5-1,TRBJ1-5,CASSLSPAGNQPQHF,TGCGCCAGCAGCTTGAGCCCGGCGGGGAATCAGCCCCAGCATTTT
NA,TRBV28,TRBJ1-5,CASRSQDSNQPQHF,TGTGCCAGCAGGTCACAGGATAGCAATCAGCCCCAGCATTTT